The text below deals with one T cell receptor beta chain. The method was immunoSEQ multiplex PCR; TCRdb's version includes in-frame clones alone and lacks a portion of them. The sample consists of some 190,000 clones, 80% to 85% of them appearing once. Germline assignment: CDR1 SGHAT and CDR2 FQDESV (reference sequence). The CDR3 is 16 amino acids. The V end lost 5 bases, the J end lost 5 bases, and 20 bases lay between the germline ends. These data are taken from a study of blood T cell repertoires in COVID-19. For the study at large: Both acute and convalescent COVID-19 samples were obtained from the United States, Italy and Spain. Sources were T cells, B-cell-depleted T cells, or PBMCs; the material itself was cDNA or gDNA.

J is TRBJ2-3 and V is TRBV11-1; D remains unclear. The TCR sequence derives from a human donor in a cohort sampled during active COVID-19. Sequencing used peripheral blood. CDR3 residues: CASSPRSFNGEDTQYF. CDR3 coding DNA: TGTGCCAGCAGCCCCCGTTCTTTTAACGGTGAAGATACGCAGTATTTT.